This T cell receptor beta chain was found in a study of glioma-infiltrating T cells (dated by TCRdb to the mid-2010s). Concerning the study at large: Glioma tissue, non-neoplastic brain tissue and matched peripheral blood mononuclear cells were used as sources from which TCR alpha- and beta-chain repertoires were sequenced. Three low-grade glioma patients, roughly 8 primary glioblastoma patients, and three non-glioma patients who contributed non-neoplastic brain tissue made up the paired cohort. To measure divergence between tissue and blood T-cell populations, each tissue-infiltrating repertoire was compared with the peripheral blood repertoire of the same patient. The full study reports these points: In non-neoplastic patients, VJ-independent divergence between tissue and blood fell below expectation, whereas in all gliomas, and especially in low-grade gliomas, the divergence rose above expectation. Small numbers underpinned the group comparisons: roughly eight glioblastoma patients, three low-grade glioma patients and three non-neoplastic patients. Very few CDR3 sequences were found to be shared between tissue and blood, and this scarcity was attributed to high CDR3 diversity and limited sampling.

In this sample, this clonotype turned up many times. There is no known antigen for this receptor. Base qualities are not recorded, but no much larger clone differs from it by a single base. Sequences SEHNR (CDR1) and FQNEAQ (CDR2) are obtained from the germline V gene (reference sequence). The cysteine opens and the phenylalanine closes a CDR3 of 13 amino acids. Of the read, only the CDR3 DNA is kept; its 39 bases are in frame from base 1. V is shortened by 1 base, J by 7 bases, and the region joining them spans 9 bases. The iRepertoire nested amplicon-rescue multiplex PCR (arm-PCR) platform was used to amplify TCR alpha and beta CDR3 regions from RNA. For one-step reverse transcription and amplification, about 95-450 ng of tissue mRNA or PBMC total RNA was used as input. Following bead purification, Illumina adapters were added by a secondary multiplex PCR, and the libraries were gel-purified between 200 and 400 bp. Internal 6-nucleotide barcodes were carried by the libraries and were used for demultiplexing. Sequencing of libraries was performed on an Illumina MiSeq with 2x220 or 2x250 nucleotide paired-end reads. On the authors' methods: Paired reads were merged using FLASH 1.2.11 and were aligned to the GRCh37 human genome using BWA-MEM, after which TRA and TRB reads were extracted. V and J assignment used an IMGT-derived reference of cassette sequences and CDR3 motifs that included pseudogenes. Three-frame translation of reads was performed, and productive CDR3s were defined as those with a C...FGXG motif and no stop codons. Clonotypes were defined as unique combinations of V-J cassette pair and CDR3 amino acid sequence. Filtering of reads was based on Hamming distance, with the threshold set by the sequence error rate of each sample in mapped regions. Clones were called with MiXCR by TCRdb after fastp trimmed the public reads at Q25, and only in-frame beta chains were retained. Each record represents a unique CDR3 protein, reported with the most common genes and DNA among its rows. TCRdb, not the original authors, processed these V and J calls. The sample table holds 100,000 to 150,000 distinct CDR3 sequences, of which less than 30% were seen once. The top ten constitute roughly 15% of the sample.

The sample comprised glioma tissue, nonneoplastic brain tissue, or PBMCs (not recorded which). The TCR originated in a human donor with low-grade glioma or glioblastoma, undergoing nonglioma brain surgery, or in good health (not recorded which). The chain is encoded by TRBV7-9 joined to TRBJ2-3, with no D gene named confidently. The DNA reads TGTGCCAGCAGCTTAGAGCTTATTCATACGCAGTATTTT. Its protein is CASSLELIHTQYF.